These 13 T cell receptor beta chains were sequenced from one sample in a study of cytotoxic CD8 clonotypes in ibrutinib-treated CLL (dated by TCRdb to about 2021). Receptor libraries were prepared by the immunoSEQ multiplex PCR assay. Sourced from immuneACCESS, this table was stored by TCRdb with only in-frame sequences that have V and J called. A share of the clones is absent; for the studies checked, an unresolved V gene accounts for under half, and the remainder has no known explanation. The sample table records roughly 150,000 clones; approximately 84% of these occur just once. The ten largest clones represent roughly 4.6% of the sample. In the paper's terms, the time point label means: 20 to 30 months on ibrutinib. This specimen consisted of PBMCs, obtained after 24 months of ibrutinib treatment. The receptors were gathered from a human donor with chronic lymphocytic leukemia.

The chain couples TRBV18 to TRBJ2-5, with D perhaps TRBD2 (5 bases). This CDR3 is built from 15 residues. V lost 0 bases, J lost 3 bases, and 11 bases lay in between. Germline-derived CDR1 and CDR2 are KGHSH and LQKENI. DNA of the CDR3: TGTGCCAGCTCACCACCGGGCCGGGGAGAAGAGACCCAGTACTTC. This sequence encodes CASSPPGRGEETQYF.

The V call is TRBV10-3, the J call TRBJ2-7, with 9 bases lining up with TRBD2. After removal of 4 bases from V and 5 bases from J, the junction contained 9 bases not matched to a gene. Germline loops: CDR1 ENHRY, CDR2 SYGVKD. The CDR3 loop spans 15 amino acids. Here the CDR3 reads CAISGWREGRDEQYF. In DNA form, the CDR3 reads TGTGCCATCAGTGGCTGGCGGGAGGGCCGGGACGAGCAGTACTTC.

The V gene is TRBV28, the J gene TRBJ1-1; 7 nucleotides match TRBD1. This CDR3 comprises 15 residues. V lost 6 bases, J lost 5 bases, and 12 bases stayed unmatched. Germline V lookup: CDR1 MDHEN, CDR2 SYDVKM. CDR3 coding DNA: TGTGCCAGCAGCCCTAATACAGGGGTGGGAACTGAAGCTTTCTTT. Translated: CASSPNTGVGTEAFF.

The V and J genes are TRBV6-4 and TRBJ2-3, with D perhaps TRBD1 or TRBD2 (5 bases each). This CDR3 spans 16 amino acids. V lost 2 bases and J 2 bases, leaving 14 bases between the germline ends. Germline assignment: CDR1 MRHNA and CDR2 SNTAGT. The CDR3 coding sequence is TGTGCCAGCAGTGACACCCGGGACGGACCCACAGATACGCAGTATTTT. It codes for CASSDTRDGPTDTQYF.

The chain couples TRBV29-1 to TRBJ2-3; D is unresolved. CDR1 is SQVTM and CDR2 is ANQGSEA in the germline V gene. This CDR3 contains 13 residues. V dropped 2 bases and J dropped 4 bases, with 10 bases sitting between them. For the CDR3, the DNA is TGCAGCGTTGAAACGGCCACCCCAGATACGCAGTATTTT. Protein sequence: CSVETATPDTQYF.

Notes on this clone: Other DNA sequences in the same sample also yield this CDR3. This rearrangement joins TRBV2 to TRBJ1-5; D unclear. V shed 6 bases and J shed 4 bases, with 7 bases lying between them. This CDR3 spans 12 amino acids. Germline CDR1 and CDR2: SNHLY and FYNNEI. The CDR3 bases are TGTGCCAGCAGCGAGGGTAATCAGCCCCAGCATTTT. This encodes CASSEGNQPQHF.

This chain uses TRBV7-3 with TRBJ2-7, with D perhaps matching TRBD1 or TRBD2 (5 bases each). Trimming left V 2 bases short and J 6 bases short, with 11 bases between. Looked up from germline, CDR1 is SGHTA and CDR2 is FQGTGA. The CDR3 has 13 amino acids. The DNA for the CDR3 is TGTGCCAGCAGCTTAGGGGGAGTAGGCGAGCAGTACTTC. Its translation: CASSLGGVGEQYF.

This chain joins TRBV7-9 and TRBJ2-1; TRBD2 aligns across 12 bases. The V gene's germline CDR1 is SEHNR and CDR2 FQNEAQ (reference sequence). The CDR3 covers 18 residues. V lost 4 bases to trimming and J lost 7 bases; unmatched junction nucleotides: 14. CDR3 protein: CASSSTQPLAGGPNEQFF. The CDR3 DNA sequence: TGTGCCAGCAGCTCAACCCAGCCGCTAGCGGGGGGGCCTAATGAGCAGTTCTTC. Variable domain in full (rest from reference TRBV7-9 and TRBJ2-1): DTGVSQNPRHKITKRGQNVTFRCDPISEHNRLYWYRQTLGQGPEFLTYFQNEAQLEKSRLLSDRFSAERPKGSFSTLEIQRTEQGDSAMYLCASSSTQPLAGGPNEQFFGPGTRLTVL.

The V gene is TRBV11-2, the J gene TRBJ1-2; D gene ambiguous. V lost 6 bases to trimming and J lost 0 bases, with 14 bases between them. CDR1 and CDR2 from the germline V gene are SGHAT and FQNNGV. CDR3 length equals 15 residues. CDR3: CASSLSGGANYGYTF. The DNA for the CDR3 is TGTGCCAGCAGTCTGTCTGGTGGGGCTAACTATGGCTACACCTTC.

The rearrangement links TRBV4-2 to TRBJ2-7; 9 nucleotides line up with TRBD2. Germline CDR1 and CDR2: LGHNA and YNFKEQ. This CDR3 is 15 amino acids long. The V gene end was trimmed by 2 bases and the J gene end by 5 bases; junction bases not matched to a gene: 7. DNA of the CDR3: TGTGCCAGCAGCCAACCCGCGGGACTAGCTAACGAGCAGTACTTC. Its protein is CASSQPAGLANEQYF.

The V call is TRBV7-3, the J call TRBJ2-1, with TRBD1 as a possible D gene (6 bases). Trimming stripped 8 bases from V and 3 bases from J, with 14 bases between. Germline V gene data show CDR1 as SGHTA and CDR2 as FQGTGA. The CDR3 sequence is 14 residues long. Here the CDR3 reads CASRPGAVYNEQFF. In DNA, the CDR3 is TGTGCCAGCCGTCCAGGGGCAGTCTACAATGAGCAGTTCTTC.

This clone came up once. V is TRBV7-8 and J is TRBJ1-1; a possible D gene is TRBD1 (5 bases). The CDR3 loop spans 15 amino acids. From germline, CDR1 is SGHVS and CDR2 FQNEAQ. Between the trimmed V and J ends, which lost 5 bases and 0 bases, there was a span of 13 bases. The CDR3 spells CASSRQPELNTEAFF. The CDR3 DNA is TGTGCCAGCAGCAGACAGCCGGAGTTGAACACTGAAGCTTTCTTT.

V and J are TRBV7-9 and TRBJ2-2; 12 bases are shared with TRBD2. This CDR3 is 19 amino acids long. The ends lost 4 bases at V and 4 bases at J; junction bases unmatched: 13. Per the germline V gene, CDR1 is SEHNR and CDR2 is FQNEAQ (reference sequence). CDR3 in DNA: TGTGCCAGCAGCTCCCCGAAGCTAGCGGGGGGGCCAATCACCGGGGAGCTGTTTTTT. Protein: CASSSPKLAGGPITGELFF.